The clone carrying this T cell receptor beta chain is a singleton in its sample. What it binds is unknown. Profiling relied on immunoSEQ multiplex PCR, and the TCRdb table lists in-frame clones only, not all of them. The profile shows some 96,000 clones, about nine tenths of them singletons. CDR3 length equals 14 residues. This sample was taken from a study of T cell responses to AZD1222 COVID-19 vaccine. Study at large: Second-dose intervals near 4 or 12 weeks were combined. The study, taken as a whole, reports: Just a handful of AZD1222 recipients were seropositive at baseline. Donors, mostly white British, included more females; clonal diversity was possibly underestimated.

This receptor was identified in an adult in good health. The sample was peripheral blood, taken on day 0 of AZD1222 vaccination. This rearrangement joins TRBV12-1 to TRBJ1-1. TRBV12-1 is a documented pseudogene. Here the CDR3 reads CASSQGTVNTEAFF. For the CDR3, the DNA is TGTGCCAGCAGCCAAGGGACCGTGAACACTGAAGCTTTCTTT.